This section outlines one T cell receptor (beta chain) sequence together with its context. Its antigen is unknown. The data derive from a study of cytomegalovirus exposure and HLA in healthy donors. Looking at the study overall: Genetic ancestry analysis placed about 76% of the 398 donors that were genotyped in the Caucasian-associated cluster. Findings and caveats of the study: Three chains linked to CMV were shown in vitro to be specific for CMV antigens.

The PCR was carried out with 60 Vbeta primers and 13 Jbeta primers. Sequenced by immunoSEQ multiplex PCR; TCRdb stores in-frame clones only, minus some. Among 150,000 or so clones listed, 60% to 80% were seen once. V lost 2 bases and J 6 bases, leaving 10 bases between the germline ends. Germline-derived CDR1 and CDR2 are SGHAT and FQNNGV. CDR3 length: 13 residues. The material sequenced was PBMCs. The V gene is TRBV11-2, the J gene TRBJ1-1, with D unclear. This receptor was identified in a woman in her forties or fifties in good health and CMV-seropositive. CDR3 sequence: CASSLTPGSEAFF. For the CDR3, the DNA is TGTGCCAGCAGCTTAACCCCGGGGTCTGAAGCTTTCTTT.